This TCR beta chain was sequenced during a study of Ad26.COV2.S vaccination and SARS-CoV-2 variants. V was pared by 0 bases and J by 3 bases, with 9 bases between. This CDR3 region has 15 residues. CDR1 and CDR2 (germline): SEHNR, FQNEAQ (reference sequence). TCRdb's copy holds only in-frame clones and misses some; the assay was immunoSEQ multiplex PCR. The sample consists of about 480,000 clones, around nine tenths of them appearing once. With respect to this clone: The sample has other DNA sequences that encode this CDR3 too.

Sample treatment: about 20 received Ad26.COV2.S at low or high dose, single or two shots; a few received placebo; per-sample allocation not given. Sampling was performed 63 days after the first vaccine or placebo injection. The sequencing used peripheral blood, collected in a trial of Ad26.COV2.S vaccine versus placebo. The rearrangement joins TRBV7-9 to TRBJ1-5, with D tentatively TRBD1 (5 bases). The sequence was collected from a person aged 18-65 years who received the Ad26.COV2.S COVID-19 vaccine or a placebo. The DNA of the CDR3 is TGTGCCAGCAGCTTAGCGGGGGGACCCAATCAGCCCCAGCATTTT. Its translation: CASSLAGGPNQPQHF. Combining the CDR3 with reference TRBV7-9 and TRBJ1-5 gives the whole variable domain DTGVSQNPRHKITKRGQNVTFRCDPISEHNRLYWYRQTLGQGPEFLTYFQNEAQLEKSRLLSDRFSAERPKGSFSTLEIQRTEQGDSAMYLCASSLAGGPNQPQHFGDGTRLSIL.